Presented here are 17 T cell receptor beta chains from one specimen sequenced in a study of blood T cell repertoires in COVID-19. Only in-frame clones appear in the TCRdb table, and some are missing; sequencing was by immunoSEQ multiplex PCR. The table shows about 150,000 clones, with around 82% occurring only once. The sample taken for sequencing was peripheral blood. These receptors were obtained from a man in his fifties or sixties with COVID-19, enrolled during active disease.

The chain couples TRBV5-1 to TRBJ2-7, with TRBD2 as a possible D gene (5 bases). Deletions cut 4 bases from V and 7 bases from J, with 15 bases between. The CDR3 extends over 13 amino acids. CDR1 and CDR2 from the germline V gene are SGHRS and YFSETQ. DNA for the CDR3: TGCGCCAGCAGCCTCGGGGAGTACGGTGAGCAGTACTTC. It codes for CASSLGEYGEQYF.

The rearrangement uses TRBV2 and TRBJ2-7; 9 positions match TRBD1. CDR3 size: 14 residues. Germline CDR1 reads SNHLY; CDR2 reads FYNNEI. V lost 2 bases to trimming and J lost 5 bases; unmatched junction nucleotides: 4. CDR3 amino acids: CASSEWDRDNEQYF. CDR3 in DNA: TGTGCCAGCAGTGAATGGGACAGGGACAACGAGCAGTACTTC.

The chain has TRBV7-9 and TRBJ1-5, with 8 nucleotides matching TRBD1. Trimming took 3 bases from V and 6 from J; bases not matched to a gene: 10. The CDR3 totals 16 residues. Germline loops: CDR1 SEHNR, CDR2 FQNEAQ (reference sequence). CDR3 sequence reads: CASSFAGGVGSQPQHF. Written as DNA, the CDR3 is TGTGCCAGCAGCTTTGCAGGGGGCGTCGGAAGTCAGCCCCAGCATTTT.

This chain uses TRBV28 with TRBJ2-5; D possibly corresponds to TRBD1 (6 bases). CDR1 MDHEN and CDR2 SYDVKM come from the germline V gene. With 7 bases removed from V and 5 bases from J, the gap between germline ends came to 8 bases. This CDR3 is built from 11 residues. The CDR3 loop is CASKGVETQYF. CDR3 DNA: TGTGCCAGCAAGGGGGTGGAGACCCAGTACTTC. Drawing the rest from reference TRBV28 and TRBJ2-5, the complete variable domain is DVKVTQSSRYLVKRTGEKVFLECVQDMDHENMFWYRQDPGLGLRLIYFSYDVKMKEKGDIPEGYSVSREKKERFSLILESASTNQTSMYLCASKGVETQYFGPGTRLLVL.

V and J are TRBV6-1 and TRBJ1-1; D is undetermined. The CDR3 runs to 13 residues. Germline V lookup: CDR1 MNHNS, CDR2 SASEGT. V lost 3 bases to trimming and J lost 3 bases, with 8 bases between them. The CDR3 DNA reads TGTGCCAGCAGTGACCGACACGACACTGAAGCTTTCTTT. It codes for CASSDRHDTEAFF.

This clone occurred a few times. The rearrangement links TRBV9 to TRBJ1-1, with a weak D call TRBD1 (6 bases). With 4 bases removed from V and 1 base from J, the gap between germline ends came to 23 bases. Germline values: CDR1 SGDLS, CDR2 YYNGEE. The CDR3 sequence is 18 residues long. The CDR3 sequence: CASSPTITPQGQNTEAFF. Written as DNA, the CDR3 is TGTGCCAGCAGCCCCACGATAACCCCGCAGGGGCAGAACACTGAAGCTTTCTTT. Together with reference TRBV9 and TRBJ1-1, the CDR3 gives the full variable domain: DSGVTQTPKHLITATGQRVTLRCSPRSGDLSVYWYQQSLDQGLQFLIQYYNGEERAKGNILERFSAQQFPDLHSELNLSSLELGDSALYFCASSPTITPQGQNTEAFFGQGTRLTVV.

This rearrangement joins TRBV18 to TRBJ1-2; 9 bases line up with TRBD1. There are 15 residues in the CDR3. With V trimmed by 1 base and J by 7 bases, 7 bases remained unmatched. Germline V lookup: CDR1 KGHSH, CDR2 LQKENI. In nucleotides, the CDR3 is TGTGCCAGCTCACCACAGGGACAGGGTCTTACTGGCTACACCTTC. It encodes CASSPQGQGLTGYTF.

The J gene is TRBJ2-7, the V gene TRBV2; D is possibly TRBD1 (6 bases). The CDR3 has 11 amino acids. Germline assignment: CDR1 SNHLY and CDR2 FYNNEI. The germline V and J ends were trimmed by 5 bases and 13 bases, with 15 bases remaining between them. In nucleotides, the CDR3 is TGTGCCAGCAGTTCCGGGACACCTTCTTACTTC. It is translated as CASSSGTPSYF.

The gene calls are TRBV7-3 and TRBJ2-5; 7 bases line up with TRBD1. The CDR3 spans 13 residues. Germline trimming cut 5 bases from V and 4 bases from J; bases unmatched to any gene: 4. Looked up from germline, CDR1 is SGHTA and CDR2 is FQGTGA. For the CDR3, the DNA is TGTGCCAGCAGCGCCACAGGGGTAGAGACCCAGTACTTC. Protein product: CASSATGVETQYF.

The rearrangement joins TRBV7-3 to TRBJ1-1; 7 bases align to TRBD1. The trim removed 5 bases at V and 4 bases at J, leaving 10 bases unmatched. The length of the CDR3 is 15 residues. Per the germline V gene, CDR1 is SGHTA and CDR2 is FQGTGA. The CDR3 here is CASSAGTDRFTEAFF. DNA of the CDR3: TGTGCCAGCAGCGCGGGGACAGACCGCTTCACTGAAGCTTTCTTT.

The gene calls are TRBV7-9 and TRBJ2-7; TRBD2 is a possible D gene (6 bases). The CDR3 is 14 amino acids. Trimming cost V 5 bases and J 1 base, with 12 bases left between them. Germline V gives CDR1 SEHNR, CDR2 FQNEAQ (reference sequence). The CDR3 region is CASSTTRESYEQYF. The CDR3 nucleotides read TGTGCCAGCAGCACTACCCGGGAGTCCTACGAGCAGTACTTC.

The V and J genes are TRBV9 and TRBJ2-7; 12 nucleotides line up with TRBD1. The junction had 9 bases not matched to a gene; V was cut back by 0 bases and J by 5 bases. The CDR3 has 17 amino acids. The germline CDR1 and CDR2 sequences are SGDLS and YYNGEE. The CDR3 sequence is CASSVEGQGASRNEQYF. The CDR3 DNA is TGTGCCAGCAGCGTAGAGGGACAGGGGGCCTCCCGGAACGAGCAGTACTTC.

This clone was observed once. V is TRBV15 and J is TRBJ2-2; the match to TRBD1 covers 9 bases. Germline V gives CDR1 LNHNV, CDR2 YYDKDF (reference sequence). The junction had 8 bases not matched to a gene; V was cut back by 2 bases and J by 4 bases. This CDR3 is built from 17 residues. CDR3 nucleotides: TGTGCCACCAGCAGACGAGAGGGGACAGGGTCCACCGGGGAGCTGTTTTTT. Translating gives CATSRREGTGSTGELFF.

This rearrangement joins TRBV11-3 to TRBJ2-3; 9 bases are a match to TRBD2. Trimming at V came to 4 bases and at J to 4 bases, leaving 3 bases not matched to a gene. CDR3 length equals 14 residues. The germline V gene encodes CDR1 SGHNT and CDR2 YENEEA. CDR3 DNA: TGTGCCAGCAGCTCGGCGGGGGGGGCAGATACGCAGTATTTT. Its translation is CASSSAGGADTQYF.

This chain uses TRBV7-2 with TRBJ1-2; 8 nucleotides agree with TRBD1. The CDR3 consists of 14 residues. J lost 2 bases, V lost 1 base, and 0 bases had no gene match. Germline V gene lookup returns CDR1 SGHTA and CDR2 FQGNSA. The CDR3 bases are TGTGCCAGCAGCTTAGACAGGGGGAACTATGGCTACACCTTC. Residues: CASSLDRGNYGYTF.

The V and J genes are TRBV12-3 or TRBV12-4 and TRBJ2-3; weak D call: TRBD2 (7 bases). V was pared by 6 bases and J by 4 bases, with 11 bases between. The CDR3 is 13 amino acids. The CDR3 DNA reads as TGTGCCAGCAGAAAAGGGGGGGCAGATACGCAGTATTTT. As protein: CASRKGGADTQYF.

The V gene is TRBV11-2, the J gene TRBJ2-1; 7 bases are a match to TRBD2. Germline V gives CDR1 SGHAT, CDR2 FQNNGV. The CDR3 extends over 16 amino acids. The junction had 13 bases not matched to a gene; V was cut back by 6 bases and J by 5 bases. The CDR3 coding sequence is TGTGCCAGCAGTTTGTTGGGACTACGAAACGACAATGAGCAGTTCTTC. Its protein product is CASSLLGLRNDNEQFF.